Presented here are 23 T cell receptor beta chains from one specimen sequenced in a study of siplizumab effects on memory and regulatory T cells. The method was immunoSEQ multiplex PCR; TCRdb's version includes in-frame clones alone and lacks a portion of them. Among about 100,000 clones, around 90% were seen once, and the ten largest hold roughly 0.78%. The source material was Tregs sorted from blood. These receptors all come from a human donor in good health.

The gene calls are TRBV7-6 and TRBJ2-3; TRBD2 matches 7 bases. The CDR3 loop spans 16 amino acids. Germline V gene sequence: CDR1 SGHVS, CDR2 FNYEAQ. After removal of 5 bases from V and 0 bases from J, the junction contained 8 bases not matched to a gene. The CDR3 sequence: CASSQKRTSSTDTQYF. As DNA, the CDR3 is TGTGCCAGCAGCCAAAAGCGGACTAGTAGCACAGATACGCAGTATTTT.

CDR3 DNA: TGTGCCAGCAGTTACCTGTACAGGGTAACTAATGAAAAACTGTTTTTT. Its translation: CASSYLYRVTNEKLFF. This chain uses TRBV6-6 with TRBJ1-4, with TRBD1 as a possible D gene (6 bases). The CDR3 has 16 residues. V was trimmed by 2 bases and J by 1 base, leaving 11 bases between them. Germline V gene sequence: CDR1 MNHNY, CDR2 SVGAGI (reference sequence).

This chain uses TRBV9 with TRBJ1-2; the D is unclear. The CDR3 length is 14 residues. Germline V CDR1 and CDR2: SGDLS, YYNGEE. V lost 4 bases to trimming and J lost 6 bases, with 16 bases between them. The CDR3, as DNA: TGTGCCAGCAGCTCGGATGTAGGGCAGAATGGCTACACCTTC. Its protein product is CASSSDVGQNGYTF.

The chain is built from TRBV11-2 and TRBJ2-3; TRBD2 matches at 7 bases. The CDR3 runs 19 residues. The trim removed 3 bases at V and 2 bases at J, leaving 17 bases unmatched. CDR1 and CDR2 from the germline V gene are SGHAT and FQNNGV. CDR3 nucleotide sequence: TGTGCCAGCAGCTTTACGACAGTCTCGTCTAGCGGATACACAGATACGCAGTATTTT. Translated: CASSFTTVSSSGYTDTQYF.

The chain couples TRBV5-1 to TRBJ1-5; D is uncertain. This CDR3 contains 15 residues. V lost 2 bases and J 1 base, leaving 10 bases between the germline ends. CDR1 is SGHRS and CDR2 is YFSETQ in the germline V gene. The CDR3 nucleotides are TGCGCCAGCAGCTTTGGTGGGCAGAGCAATCAGCCCCAGCATTTT. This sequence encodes CASSFGGQSNQPQHF.

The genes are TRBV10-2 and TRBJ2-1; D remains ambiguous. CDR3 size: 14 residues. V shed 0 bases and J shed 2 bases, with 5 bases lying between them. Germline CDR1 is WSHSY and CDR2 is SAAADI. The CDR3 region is CASSESGTYNEQFF. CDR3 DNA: TGCGCCAGCAGTGAGTCGGGAACCTACAATGAGCAGTTCTTC.

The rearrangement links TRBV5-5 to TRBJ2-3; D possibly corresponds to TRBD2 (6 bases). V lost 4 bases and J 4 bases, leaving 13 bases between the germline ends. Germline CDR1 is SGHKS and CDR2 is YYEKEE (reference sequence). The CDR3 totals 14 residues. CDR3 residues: CASSRDLGPDTQYF. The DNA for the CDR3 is TGTGCCAGCAGCCGGGACTTGGGCCCAGATACGCAGTATTTT.

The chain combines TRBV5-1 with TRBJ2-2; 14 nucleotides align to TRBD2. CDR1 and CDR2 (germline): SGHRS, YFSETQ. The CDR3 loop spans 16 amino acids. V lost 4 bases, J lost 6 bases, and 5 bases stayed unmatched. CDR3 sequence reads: CASSVGTSGSSGELFF. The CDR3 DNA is TGCGCCAGCAGCGTCGGGACTAGCGGGAGCTCCGGGGAGCTGTTTTTT.

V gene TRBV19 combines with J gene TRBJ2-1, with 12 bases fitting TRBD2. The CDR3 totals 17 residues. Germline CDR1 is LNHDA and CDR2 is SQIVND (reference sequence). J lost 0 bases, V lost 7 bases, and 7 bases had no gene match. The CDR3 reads CASTGLAGPSSYNEQFF. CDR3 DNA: TGTGCCAGTACCGGACTAGCGGGGCCTAGCTCCTACAATGAGCAGTTCTTC.

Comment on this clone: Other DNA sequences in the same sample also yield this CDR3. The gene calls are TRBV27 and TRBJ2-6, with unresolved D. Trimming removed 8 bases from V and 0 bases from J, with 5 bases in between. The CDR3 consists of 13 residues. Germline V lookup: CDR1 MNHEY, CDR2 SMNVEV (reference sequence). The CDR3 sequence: CASRSSGANVLTF. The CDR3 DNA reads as TGTGCCAGCCGTAGCTCTGGGGCCAACGTCCTGACTTTC.

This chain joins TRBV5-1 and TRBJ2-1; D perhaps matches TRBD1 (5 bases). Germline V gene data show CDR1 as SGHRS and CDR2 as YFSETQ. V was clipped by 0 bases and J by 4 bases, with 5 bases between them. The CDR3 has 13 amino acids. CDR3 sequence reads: CASSLGQYNEQFF. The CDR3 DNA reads TGCGCCAGCAGCTTGGGACAGTACAATGAGCAGTTCTTC.

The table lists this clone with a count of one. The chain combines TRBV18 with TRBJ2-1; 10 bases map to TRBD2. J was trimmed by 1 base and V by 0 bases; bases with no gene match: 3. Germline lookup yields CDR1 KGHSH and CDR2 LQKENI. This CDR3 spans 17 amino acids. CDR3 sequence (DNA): TGTGCCAGCTCACCACCGGTACTAGCGGGGTCCTACAATGAGCAGTTCTTC. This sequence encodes CASSPPVLAGSYNEQFF.

CDR3 DNA: TGTGCCAGCAGTTCGGGACTAGGGGGAAGGTCCCAGTACTTC. It is translated as CASSSGLGGRSQYF. The chain employs TRBV28 and TRBJ2-5; 8 nucleotides match TRBD2. Per germline, CDR1 MDHEN and CDR2 SYDVKM. V was clipped by 4 bases and J by 9 bases; unmatched bases: 10. This CDR3 is 14 amino acids long.

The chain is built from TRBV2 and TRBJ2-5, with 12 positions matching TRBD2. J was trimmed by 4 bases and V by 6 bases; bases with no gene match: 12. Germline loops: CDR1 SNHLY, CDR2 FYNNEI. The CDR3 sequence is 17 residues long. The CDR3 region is CASRQGTSGRSGETQYF. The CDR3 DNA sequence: TGTGCCAGCAGGCAAGGGACTAGCGGGCGGTCTGGAGAGACCCAGTACTTC.

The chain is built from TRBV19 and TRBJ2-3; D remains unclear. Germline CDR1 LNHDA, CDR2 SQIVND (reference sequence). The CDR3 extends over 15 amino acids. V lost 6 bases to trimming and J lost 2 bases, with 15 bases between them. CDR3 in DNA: TGTGCCAGTAGCCGACAAGGTCATTCCACAGATACGCAGTATTTT. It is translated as CASSRQGHSTDTQYF. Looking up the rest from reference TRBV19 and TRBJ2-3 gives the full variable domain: DGGITQSPKYLFRKEGQNVTLSCEQNLNHDAMYWYRQDPGQGLRLIYYSQIVNDFQKGDIAEGYSVSREKKESFPLTVTSAQKNPTAFYLCASSRQGHSTDTQYFGPGTRLTVL.

This CDR3 reads CASSPTSGIGNEQFF. The CDR3 bases are TGTGCCAGCAGCCCGACTAGCGGGATAGGCAATGAGCAGTTCTTC. The rearrangement uses TRBV11-2 and TRBJ2-1; TRBD2 agrees at 11 bases. Germline V CDR1 and CDR2: SGHAT, FQNNGV. J lost 6 bases, V lost 5 bases, and 6 bases had no gene match. The CDR3 runs to 15 residues.

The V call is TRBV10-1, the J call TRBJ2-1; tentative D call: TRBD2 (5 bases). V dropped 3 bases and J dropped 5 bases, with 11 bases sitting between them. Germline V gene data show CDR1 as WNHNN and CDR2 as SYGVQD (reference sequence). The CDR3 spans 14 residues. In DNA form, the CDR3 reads TGCGCCAGCAGTGAAGTTGGGGAGAACAATGAGCAGTTCTTC. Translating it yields CASSEVGENNEQFF.

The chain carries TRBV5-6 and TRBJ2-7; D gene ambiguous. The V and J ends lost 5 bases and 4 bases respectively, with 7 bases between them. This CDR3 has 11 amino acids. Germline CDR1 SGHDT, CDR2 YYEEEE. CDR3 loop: CASSSHYEQYF. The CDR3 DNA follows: TGTGCCAGCAGTTCTCATTACGAGCAGTACTTC.

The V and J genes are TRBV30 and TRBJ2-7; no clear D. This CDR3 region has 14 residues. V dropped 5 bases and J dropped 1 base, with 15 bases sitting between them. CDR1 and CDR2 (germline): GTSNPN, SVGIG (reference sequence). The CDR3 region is CAWLWELPSYEQYF. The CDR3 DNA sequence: TGTGCCTGGCTATGGGAACTTCCATCCTACGAGCAGTACTTC.

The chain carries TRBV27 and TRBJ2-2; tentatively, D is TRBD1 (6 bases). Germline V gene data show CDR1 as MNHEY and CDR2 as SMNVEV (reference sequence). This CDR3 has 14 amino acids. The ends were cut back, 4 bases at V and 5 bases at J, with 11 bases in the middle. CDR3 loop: CASSYYRETGELFF. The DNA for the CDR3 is TGTGCCAGCAGTTACTACAGGGAAACCGGGGAGCTGTTTTTT.

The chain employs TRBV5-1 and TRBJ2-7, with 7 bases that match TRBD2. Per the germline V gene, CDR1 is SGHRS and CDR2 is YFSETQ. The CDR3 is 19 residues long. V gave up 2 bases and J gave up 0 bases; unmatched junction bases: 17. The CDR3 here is CASSFTYSRTRESSYEQYF. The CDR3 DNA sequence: TGCGCCAGCAGCTTTACTTACTCTAGGACTAGGGAGAGCTCCTACGAGCAGTACTTC.

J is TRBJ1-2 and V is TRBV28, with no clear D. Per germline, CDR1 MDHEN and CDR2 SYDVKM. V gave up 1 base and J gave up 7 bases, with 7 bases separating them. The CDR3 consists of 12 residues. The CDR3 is CASSLSTGGYTF. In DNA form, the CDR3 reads TGTGCCAGCAGTTTATCGACTGGTGGCTACACCTTC.

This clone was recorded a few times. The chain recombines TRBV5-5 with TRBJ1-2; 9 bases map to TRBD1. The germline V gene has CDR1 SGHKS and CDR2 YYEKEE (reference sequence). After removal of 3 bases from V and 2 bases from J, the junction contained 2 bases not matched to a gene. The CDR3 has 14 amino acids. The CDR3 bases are TGTGCCAGCAGCTGGGGGACAGGGAACTATGGCTACACCTTC. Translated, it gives CASSWGTGNYGYTF.